These 21 T cell receptor beta chains share one sample of origin, sequenced in a study of patients and donors after allogeneic stem cell transplantation. TCRdb fed the RT-PCR reads into MiXCR, producing one record per CDR3 protein. The data hold some 960,000 distinct CDR3 sequences, with about 20% observed a single time. Sequencing was performed on blood, either unsorted or a sorted T cell fraction (not recorded which). These receptors came from a human donor who was either an allogeneic HSCT recipient or a stem cell or donor lymphocyte infusion donor (not recorded which). It is not recorded whose cells these are; they may come from a transplant donor.

This sequence joins TRBV11-1 and TRBJ2-1; TRBD2 matches 10 bases. The CDR3 is 18 residues long. Unmatched junction bases numbered 14, after V lost 2 bases and J lost 7 bases. From germline, CDR1 is SGHAT and CDR2 FQDESV (reference sequence). DNA of the CDR3: TGTGCCAGCAGCTTAAGTGGCGGAAGCGGGAGGGCCTCGAATGAGCAGTTCTTC. Translation: CASSLSGGSGRASNEQFF.

This clonotype has a single count. The rearrangement joins TRBV11-2 to TRBJ2-4; D is unresolved. V dropped 5 bases and J dropped 1 base, with 12 bases sitting between them. This CDR3 contains 15 residues. Germline lookup yields CDR1 SGHAT and CDR2 FQNNGV. CDR3 in DNA: TGTGCCAGCAGCCGCCTCAGTGGGGCCAAAAACATTCAGTACTTC. It specifies CASSRLSGAKNIQYF.

This clonotype was found a few times. CDR3 in amino acids: CASSFQGNGNTIYF. The CDR3 DNA reads as TGTGCCAGCAGTTTTCAGGGGAATGGAAACACCATATATTTT. The V call is TRBV9, the J call TRBJ1-3; D might be TRBD1 (6 bases). V lost 5 bases to trimming and J lost 3 bases, with 12 bases between them. The CDR3 has 14 residues. CDR1 is SGDLS and CDR2 is YYNGEE in the germline V gene.

This clonotype was seen a handful of times. V gene TRBV7-6 combines with J gene TRBJ1-4, with unresolved D. This CDR3 has 16 residues. In germline, CDR1 is SGHVS, CDR2 FNYEAQ. V was cut by 1 base and J by 4 bases, with 13 bases left in between. The CDR3 protein is CASSLGGRALNEKLFF. The CDR3 region has the DNA TGTGCCAGCAGCTTAGGCGGTCGGGCACTTAATGAAAAACTGTTTTTT.

The chain combines TRBV20-1 with TRBJ2-1, with D possibly matching TRBD2 (5 bases). Germline loops: CDR1 DFQATT, CDR2 SNEGSKA (reference sequence). This CDR3 contains 15 residues. The V and J ends lost 5 bases and 7 bases respectively, with 21 bases between them. The CDR3 DNA follows: TGCAGTGCTGGGTCTTTCGGGGATCTTGGGAATGAGCAGTTCTTC. Residues: CSAGSFGDLGNEQFF.

This clonotype appeared a few times. The rearrangement joins TRBV20-1 to TRBJ2-3; D uncertain. The CDR3 is 12 residues long. With 3 bases removed from V and 2 bases from J, the gap between germline ends came to 6 bases. CDR1 and CDR2 (germline): DFQATT, SNEGSKA (reference sequence). CDR3 sequence (DNA): TGCAGTGCTAGGGAGAACACAGATACGCAGTATTTT. It translates to CSARENTDTQYF.

The chain carries TRBV27 and TRBJ1-1; D gene unclear. Germline V gives CDR1 MNHEY, CDR2 SMNVEV (reference sequence). The CDR3 totals 14 residues. V was pared by 6 bases and J by 10 bases, with 21 bases between. CDR3 sequence reads: CASSPPQSTSVAFF. The CDR3, as DNA: TGTGCCAGCAGCCCCCCCCAGTCCACGAGCGTAGCTTTCTTT.

V usage is TRBV4-2 and J usage is TRBJ2-5; no clear D. Germline lookup yields CDR1 LGHNA and CDR2 YNFKEQ. The CDR3 loop spans 16 amino acids. The germline V and J ends were trimmed by 0 bases and 2 bases, with 13 bases remaining between them. The CDR3 is CASSQEMVWGQETQYF. CDR3 nucleotide sequence: TGTGCCAGCAGCCAAGAGATGGTTTGGGGACAAGAGACCCAGTACTTC.

There are a few counts of this clonotype. The gene calls are TRBV11-2 and TRBJ2-1; TRBD2 matches 9 bases. The germline V gene encodes CDR1 SGHAT and CDR2 FQNNGV. Germline trimming cut 5 bases from V and 15 bases from J; bases unmatched to any gene: 17. The CDR3 totals 15 residues. The CDR3: CASSRAGGSRRVGFF. CDR3 bases: TGTGCCAGCAGCCGGGCGGGGGGGTCGCGAAGGGTTGGGTTCTTC.

This clonotype was detected a few times. This chain connects TRBV7-3 to TRBJ1-2, with D uncertain. The germline V and J ends were trimmed by 3 bases and 5 bases, with 10 bases remaining between them. Looked up from germline, CDR1 is SGHTA and CDR2 is FQGTGA. The CDR3 covers 13 residues. The CDR3 spells CASSFGSDYGYTF. CDR3 DNA: TGTGCCAGCAGCTTTGGATCGGATTATGGCTACACCTTC.

This clonotype was recorded a few times. The V call is TRBV5-6, the J call TRBJ2-1, with 7 bases matching TRBD1. V shed 4 bases and J 6 bases; nucleotides not matched to a gene: 4. Germline V gene sequence: CDR1 SGHDT, CDR2 YYEEEE. This CDR3 region has 13 residues. The CDR3 is CASSNDRANEQFF. The CDR3 nucleotides read TGTGCCAGCAGCAACGACAGGGCCAATGAGCAGTTCTTC.

This clonotype was recorded a few times. The chain combines TRBV20-1 with TRBJ1-1, with 9 positions matching TRBD1. Germline V gene lookup returns CDR1 DFQATT and CDR2 SNEGSKA (reference sequence). Unmatched junction bases numbered 10, after V lost 3 bases and J lost 11 bases. The CDR3 loop spans 13 amino acids. The CDR3 here is CSARAGQGKTAFF. CDR3 bases: TGCAGTGCTAGGGCGGGACAGGGAAAAACGGCTTTCTTT.

For the CDR3, the DNA is TGTGCCAGCAGTTACCCGGACGGCGGTGGCAGGGCGTATGAAGCTTTCTTT. Translating gives CASSYPDGGGRAYEAFF. The genes are TRBV6-5 and TRBJ1-1, with D maybe TRBD1 (5 bases). From germline, CDR1 is MNHEY and CDR2 SVGAGI. Trimming cost V 2 bases and J 7 bases, with 23 bases left between them. The CDR3 consists of 17 residues.

This clonotype occurred a few times. V usage is TRBV6-5 and J usage is TRBJ2-7, with TRBD2 matching 8 bases. The CDR3 contains 14 residues. V was clipped by 2 bases and J by 5 bases; unmatched bases: 5. Germline-derived CDR1 and CDR2 are MNHEY and SVGAGI. The CDR3: CASSYTLAGNEQYF. The CDR3 coding sequence is TGTGCCAGCAGTTACACCCTAGCGGGCAACGAGCAGTACTTC.

This clonotype was seen more than once but under ten times. This chain links TRBV2 with TRBJ1-4; 7 bases map to TRBD1. Germline assignment: CDR1 SNHLY and CDR2 FYNNEI. The trim removed 4 bases at V and 8 bases at J, leaving 10 bases unmatched. The CDR3 has 15 amino acids. The CDR3 loop is CASSARQGAWEKLFF. CDR3 coding DNA: TGTGCCAGCAGTGCAAGACAGGGCGCGTGGGAAAAACTGTTTTTT.

As DNA, the CDR3 is TGCAGTGCTACTCCCTCGGGACAGAATTACAATGAGCAGTTCTTC. Translating gives CSATPSGQNYNEQFF. This sequence joins TRBV20-1 and TRBJ2-1, with 7 bases aligning to TRBD1. This CDR3 contains 15 residues. In germline, CDR1 is DFQATT, CDR2 SNEGSKA (reference sequence). Trimming at V came to 4 bases and at J to 4 bases, leaving 10 bases not matched to a gene.

CDR3 region: CSSLTGLNTEAFF. In DNA form, the CDR3 reads TGCAGCTCACTGACAGGACTGAACACTGAAGCTTTCTTT. The J gene is TRBJ1-1, the V gene TRBV29-1; weak D call: TRBD1 (6 bases). Germline values: CDR1 SQVTM, CDR2 ANQGSEA. The CDR3 sequence is 13 residues long. Trimming took off 8 bases at V and 0 bases at J, with 13 bases between the two ends. The full variable domain, rest sourced from reference TRBV29-1 and TRBJ1-1, is SAVISQKPSRDICQRGTSLTIQCQVDSQVTMMFWYRQQPGQSLTLIATANQGSEATYESGFVIDKFPISRPNLTFSTLTVSNMSPEDSSIYLCSSLTGLNTEAFFGQGTRLTVV.

This clonotype occurred a few times. A read error is possible here, since a much larger clone lies one base away. This chain joins TRBV3-1 and TRBJ2-5; perhaps TRBD1 as D (6 bases). The V and J ends lost 0 bases and 6 bases respectively, with 8 bases between them. CDR1 LGHDT and CDR2 YNNKEL come from the germline V gene (reference sequence). There are 13 residues in the CDR3. The DNA for the CDR3 is TGTGCCAGCAGCCAAGACAGGGGACAGACCCAGTACTTC. Its translation is CASSQDRGQTQYF.

This clonotype was detected many times. The junction differs from germline at one of its ends, possibly a read error. The rearrangement links TRBV7-9 to TRBJ1-1, with a weak D call TRBD1 (5 bases). The CDR3 has 14 amino acids. CDR1 and CDR2 (germline): SEHNR, FQNEAQ (reference sequence). CDR3 coding DNA: TGTGCCAGCACCTTAACGGGGGGAGGGACTGAAGCTTTCTTT. It codes for CASTLTGGGTEAFF.

This clonotype has just a few counts. The V and J genes are TRBV5-6 and TRBJ2-1, with 7 bases that match TRBD2. This CDR3 is built from 14 residues. V shed 3 bases and J 5 bases; nucleotides not matched to a gene: 5. Per germline, CDR1 SGHDT and CDR2 YYEEEE. The CDR3 here is CASSWTRVDNEQFF. The CDR3 DNA is TGTGCCAGCAGCTGGACTAGAGTCGACAATGAGCAGTTCTTC.

The rearrangement uses TRBV11-2 and TRBJ2-1; D perhaps matches TRBD1 (5 bases). Trimming left V 5 bases short and J 7 bases short, with 15 bases between. Germline CDR1 reads SGHAT; CDR2 reads FQNNGV. This CDR3 has 14 amino acids. The CDR3, as DNA: TGTGCCAGCAGCCCAGGACAAGTCCAGAATGAGCAGTTCTTC. Protein sequence: CASSPGQVQNEQFF.